The sample holds many counts of the clone carrying this T cell receptor (beta chain). Its matching antigen is unknown. This record comes from a study of T cells in Graves' hyperthyroidism and ophthalmopathy. Study-level findings and limits: Blood shared most expanded thyroid clonotypes above 0.001. Onset of ophthalmopathy came a median roughly 6.4 months after the model predicted it.

The CDR3 regions of TCR beta were amplified from RNA transcripts. The primer set for the first-round RT-PCR of the TCR CDR3 was HTBI. TCRdb fed the multiplex PCR reads into MiXCR, producing one record per CDR3 protein. This sample yields about 250,000 distinct CDR3 sequences, of which roughly a quarter are seen a single time; roughly a third belongs to the top ten. Based on clinical symptoms, serum thyroxine and TRAb, thyroid ultrasound and orbital computed tomography, diagnoses were reached. The CDR3 has 12 residues. Trimming shortened V by 8 bases and J by 4 bases, and 12 bases separated the two germline ends. The germline V gene has CDR1 LGHDT and CDR2 YNNKEL (reference sequence).

The sequencing sample was made of blood. The chain employs TRBV3-1 and TRBJ2-7, with a weak D call TRBD1 (6 bases). The source of this sequence is a middle-aged woman with Graves' ophthalmopathy. CDR3 sequence reads: CASGEQGYEQYF. The CDR3 DNA sequence: TGTGCCAGCGGGGAACAGGGTTACGAGCAGTACTTC.